A selection of T cell receptor beta chains follows, all from one sample in a study of OX40 agonist ivuxolimab in advanced cancers. Generated by immunoSEQ multiplex PCR, the TCRdb table keeps only in-frame clones and is missing some. The sample has some 73,000 clones, around 90% seen once; the top ten hold roughly 0.56%. Sequenced material: CD4+ or CD8+ T cells sorted from blood, taken in a trial of the OX40 agonist ivuxolimab. The receptors derive from an adult with an advanced solid tumor such as melanoma, head and neck, liver or kidney cancer. The CDR3 runs from the conserved cysteine through the conserved F or W. The order of the fields is CDR3 DNA, CDR3 protein, D gene, CDR3 length, J gene, clone size, V gene. D genes are given only for firm matches. A row's size may be missing; if present it is once, few, many or a size class.

TGTGCCAGCAGTTTCCTCCTCGGGGGCAACACTGAAGCTTTCTTT CASSFLLGGNTEAFF NA 15 TRBJ1-1 NA TRBV28
TGTGCCAGCAGTTTACCCCAGCGGGGCACAGATACGCAGTATTTT CASSLPQRGTDTQYF NA 15 TRBJ2-3 once TRBV28
TGTGCCATCAGTGAAGGGACAGGGGGCTCGTACGAGCAGTACTTC CAISEGTGGSYEQYF TRBD1 15 TRBJ2-7 NA TRBV10-3
TGTGCCAGCAGCGTAGGTTCATTCACAGATACGCAGTATTTT CASSVGSFTDTQYF NA 14 TRBJ2-3 NA TRBV9
TGTGCCAGTAGTATATTTCGCCGGACAGGGGAAAACATTCAGTACTTC CASSIFRRTGENIQYF TRBD1 16 TRBJ2-4 NA TRBV19
TGCGCCAGCAGAAAGACTTTCAGCTCCTACGAGCAGTACTTC CASRKTFSSYEQYF NA 14 TRBJ2-7 NA TRBV5-1
TGTGCCAGCAGGTCTACAGGGCCTGGGGCCAACGTCCTGACTTTC CASRSTGPGANVLTF NA 15 TRBJ2-6 once TRBV6-6
TGCGCCAGCAGTGAAGACTACGTTCCAGGGGATGAGCAGTTCTTC CASSEDYVPGDEQFF NA 15 TRBJ2-1 NA TRBV10-2
TGTGCCAGCAGTTTTAGTCCCAAGAGCTCCTACAATGAGCAGTTCTTC CASSFSPKSSYNEQFF NA 16 TRBJ2-1 NA TRBV7-6
TGTGCCAGCTCACCGCTCGCTAGCGGGAGCGTAAGGAATGAGCAGTTCTTC CASSPLASGSVRNEQFF TRBD2 17 TRBJ2-1 once TRBV18
TGTGCCAGCAGCGGACGAGGGACAGGACAGCCCCAGCATTTT CASSGRGTGQPQHF TRBD1 14 TRBJ1-5 NA TRBV9
TGCAGCGTTGAATTCGGGGTCGGGACAGATACGCAGTATTTT CSVEFGVGTDTQYF NA 14 TRBJ2-3 NA TRBV29-1
TGTGCCAGCAGCTTACGATCTGGGAACACTGAAGCTTTCTTT CASSLRSGNTEAFF NA 14 TRBJ1-1 many TRBV7-6
TGTGCCAGTAGTATGATTAGCGGGAGTGGGGAGCTGTTTTTT CASSMISGSGELFF TRBD2 14 TRBJ2-2 NA TRBV19